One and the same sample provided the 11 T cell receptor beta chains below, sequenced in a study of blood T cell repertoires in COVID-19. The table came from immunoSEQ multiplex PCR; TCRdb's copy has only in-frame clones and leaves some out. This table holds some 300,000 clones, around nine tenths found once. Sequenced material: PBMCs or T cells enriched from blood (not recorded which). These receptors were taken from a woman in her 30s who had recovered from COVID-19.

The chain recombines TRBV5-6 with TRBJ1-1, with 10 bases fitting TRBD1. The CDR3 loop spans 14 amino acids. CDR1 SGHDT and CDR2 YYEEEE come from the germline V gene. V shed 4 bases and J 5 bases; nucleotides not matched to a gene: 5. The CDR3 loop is CASSRQGAGTEAFF. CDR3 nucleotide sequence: TGTGCCAGCAGCAGACAGGGGGCGGGAACTGAAGCTTTCTTT.

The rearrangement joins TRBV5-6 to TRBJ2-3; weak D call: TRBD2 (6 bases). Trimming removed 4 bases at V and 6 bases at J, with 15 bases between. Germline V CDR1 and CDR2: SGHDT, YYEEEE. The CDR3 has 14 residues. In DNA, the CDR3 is TGTGCCAGCAGCCCCCACCGGAGGGGCGATACGCAGTATTTT. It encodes CASSPHRRGDTQYF.

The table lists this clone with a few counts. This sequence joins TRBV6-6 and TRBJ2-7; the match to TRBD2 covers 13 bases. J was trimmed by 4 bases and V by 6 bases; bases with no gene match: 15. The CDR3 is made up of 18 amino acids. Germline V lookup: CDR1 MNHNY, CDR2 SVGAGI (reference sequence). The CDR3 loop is CASSRGQGLAGSRYEQYF. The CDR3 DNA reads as TGTGCCAGCAGCCGAGGACAGGGACTAGCGGGATCGAGGTACGAGCAGTACTTC.

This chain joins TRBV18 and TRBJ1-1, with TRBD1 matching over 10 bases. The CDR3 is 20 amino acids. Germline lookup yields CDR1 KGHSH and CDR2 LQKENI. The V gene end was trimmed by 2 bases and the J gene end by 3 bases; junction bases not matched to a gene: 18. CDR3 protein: CASSPTAPLRDRGGYTEAFF. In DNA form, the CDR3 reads TGTGCCAGCTCACCAACAGCCCCCCTACGGGACAGGGGAGGGTACACTGAAGCTTTCTTT.

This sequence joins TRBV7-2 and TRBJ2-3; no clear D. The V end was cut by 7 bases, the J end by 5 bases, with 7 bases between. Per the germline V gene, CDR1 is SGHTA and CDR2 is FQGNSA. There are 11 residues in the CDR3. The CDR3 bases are TGTGCCAGCACCACGGGAGATACGCAGTATTTT. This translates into CASTTGDTQYF.

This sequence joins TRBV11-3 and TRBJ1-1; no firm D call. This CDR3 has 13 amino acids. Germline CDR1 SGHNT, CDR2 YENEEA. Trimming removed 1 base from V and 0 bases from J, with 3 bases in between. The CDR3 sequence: CASSLAMNTEAFF. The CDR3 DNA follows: TGTGCCAGCAGCTTAGCCATGAACACTGAAGCTTTCTTT.

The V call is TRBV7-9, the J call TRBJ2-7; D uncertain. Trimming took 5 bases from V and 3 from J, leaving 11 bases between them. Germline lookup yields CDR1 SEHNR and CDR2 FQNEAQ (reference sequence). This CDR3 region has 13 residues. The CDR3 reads CASSPETYYEQYF. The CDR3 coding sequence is TGTGCCAGCAGCCCTGAAACATACTACGAGCAGTACTTC.

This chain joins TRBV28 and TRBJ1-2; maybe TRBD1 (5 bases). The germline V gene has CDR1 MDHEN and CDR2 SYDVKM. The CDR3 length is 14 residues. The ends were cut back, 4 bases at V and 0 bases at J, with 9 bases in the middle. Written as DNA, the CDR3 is TGTGCCAGCAGTTGGGGGGATGCTAACTATGGCTACACCTTC. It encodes CASSWGDANYGYTF.

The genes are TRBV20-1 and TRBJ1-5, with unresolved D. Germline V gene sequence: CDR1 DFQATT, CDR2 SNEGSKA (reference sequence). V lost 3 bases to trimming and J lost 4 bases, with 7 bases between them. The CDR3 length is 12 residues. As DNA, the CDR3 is TGCAGTGCTAGTCAACGGAATCAGCCCCAGCATTTT. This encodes CSASQRNQPQHF.

Here the CDR3 reads CASSLGLPNTDTQYF. DNA for the CDR3: TGTGCCAGCAGCTTGGGACTACCTAACACAGATACGCAGTATTTT. This sequence joins TRBV7-9 and TRBJ2-3, with 7 bases lining up with TRBD2. V dropped 3 bases and J dropped 2; count of bases not matched to a gene: 5. The CDR3 has 15 residues. The germline CDR1 and CDR2 sequences are SEHNR and FQNEAQ (reference sequence).

For the CDR3, the DNA is TGTGCCAGCAGCTTAGGGGCTAACTATGGCTACACCTTC. Translated: CASSLGANYGYTF. V is TRBV5-4 and J is TRBJ1-2; D may be TRBD1 (5 bases). The CDR3 consists of 13 residues. Trimming removed 2 bases at V and 0 bases at J, with 5 bases between. Germline V CDR1 and CDR2: SGHNT, YYREEE (reference sequence).